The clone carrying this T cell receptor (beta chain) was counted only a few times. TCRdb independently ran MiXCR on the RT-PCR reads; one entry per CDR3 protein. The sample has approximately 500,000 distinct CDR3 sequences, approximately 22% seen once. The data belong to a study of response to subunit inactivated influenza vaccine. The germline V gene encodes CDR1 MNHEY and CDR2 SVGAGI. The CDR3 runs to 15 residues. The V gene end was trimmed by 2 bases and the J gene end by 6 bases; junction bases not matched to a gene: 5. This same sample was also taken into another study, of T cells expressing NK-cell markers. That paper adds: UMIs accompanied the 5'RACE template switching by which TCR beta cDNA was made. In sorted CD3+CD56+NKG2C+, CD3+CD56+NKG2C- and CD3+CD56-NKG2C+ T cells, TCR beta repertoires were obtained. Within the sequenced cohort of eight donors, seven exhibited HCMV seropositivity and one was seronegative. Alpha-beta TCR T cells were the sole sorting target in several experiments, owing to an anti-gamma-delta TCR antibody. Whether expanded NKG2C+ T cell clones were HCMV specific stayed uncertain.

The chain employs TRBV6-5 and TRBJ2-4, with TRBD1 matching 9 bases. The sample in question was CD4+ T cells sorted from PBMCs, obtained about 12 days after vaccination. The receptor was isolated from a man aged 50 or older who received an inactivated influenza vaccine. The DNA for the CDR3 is TGTGCCAGCAGTTACGGGACAGGGCGTGCAAACATTCAGTACTTC. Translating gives CASSYGTGRANIQYF.